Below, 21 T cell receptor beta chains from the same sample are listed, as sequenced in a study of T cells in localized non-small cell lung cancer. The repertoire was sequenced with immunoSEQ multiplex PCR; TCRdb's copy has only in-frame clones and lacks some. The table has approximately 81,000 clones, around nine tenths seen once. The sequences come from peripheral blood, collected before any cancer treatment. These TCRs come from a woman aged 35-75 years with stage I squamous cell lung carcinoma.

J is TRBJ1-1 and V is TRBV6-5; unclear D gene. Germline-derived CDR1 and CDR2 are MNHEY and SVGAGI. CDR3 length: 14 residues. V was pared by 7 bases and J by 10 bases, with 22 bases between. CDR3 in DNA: TGTGCCAGCAATCTGGGCGTCATTTATGAGGTAGCTTTCTTT. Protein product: CASNLGVIYEVAFF.

CDR3 DNA sequence: TGCGCCAGCAGCTACGGACAGGTTGGAAGATCCTATAATTCACCCCTCCACTTT. Its protein is CASSYGQVGRSYNSPLHF. The J gene is TRBJ1-6, the V gene TRBV5-1; TRBD1 matches 7 bases. Per the germline V gene, CDR1 is SGHRS and CDR2 is YFSETQ. After removal of 3 bases from V and 1 base from J, the junction contained 10 bases not matched to a gene. There are 18 residues in the CDR3.

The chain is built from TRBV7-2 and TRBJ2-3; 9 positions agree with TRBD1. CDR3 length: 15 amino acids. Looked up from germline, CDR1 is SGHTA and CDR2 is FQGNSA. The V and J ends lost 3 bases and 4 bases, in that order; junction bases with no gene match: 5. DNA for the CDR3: TGTGCCAGCAGCTTGGGGGGACAGGGTTCAGATACGCAGTATTTT. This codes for CASSLGGQGSDTQYF. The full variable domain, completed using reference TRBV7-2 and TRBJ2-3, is GAGVSQSPSNKVTEKGKDVELRCDPISGHTALYWYRQSLGQGLEFLIYFQGNSAPDKSGLPSDRFSAERTGGSVSTLTIQRTQQEDSAVYLCASSLGGQGSDTQYFGPGTRLTVL.

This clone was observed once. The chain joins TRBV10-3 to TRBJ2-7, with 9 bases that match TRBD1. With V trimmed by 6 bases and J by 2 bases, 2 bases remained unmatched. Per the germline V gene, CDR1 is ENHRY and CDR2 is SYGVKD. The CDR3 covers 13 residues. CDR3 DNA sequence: TGTGCCATCAGAAGGGACAGGGCCTACGAGCAGTACTTC. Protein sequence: CAIRRDRAYEQYF.

CDR3 sequence reads: CASSLVPRSNQPQHF. DNA of the CDR3: TGTGCCAGCAGCTTAGTCCCCAGAAGCAATCAGCCCCAGCATTTT. The V gene is TRBV7-2, the J gene TRBJ1-5; D remains ambiguous. Germline-derived CDR1 and CDR2 are SGHTA and FQGNSA. This CDR3 is 15 amino acids long. V lost 1 base and J lost 1, with 8 bases in between.

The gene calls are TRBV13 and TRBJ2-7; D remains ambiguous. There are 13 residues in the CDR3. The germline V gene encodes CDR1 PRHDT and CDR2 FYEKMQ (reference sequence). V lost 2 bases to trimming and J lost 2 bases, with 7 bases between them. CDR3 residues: CASSLTPTYEQYF. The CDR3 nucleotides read TGTGCCAGCAGCTTAACGCCTACCTACGAGCAGTACTTC.

The CDR3 is CASRTESRVSSYEQYF. The CDR3 nucleotides are TGTGCCAGCAGAACAGAGAGTCGGGTTTCCTCCTACGAGCAGTACTTC. V is TRBV27 and J is TRBJ2-7; the D is unclear. Trimming took off 6 bases at V and 0 bases at J, with 18 bases between the two ends. CDR1 is MNHEY and CDR2 is SMNVEV in the germline V gene (reference sequence). The CDR3 has 16 residues.

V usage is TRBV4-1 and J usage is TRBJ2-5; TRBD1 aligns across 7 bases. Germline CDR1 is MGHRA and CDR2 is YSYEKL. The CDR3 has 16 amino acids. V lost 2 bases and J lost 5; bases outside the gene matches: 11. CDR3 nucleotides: TGCGCCAGCAGCCAAACCCATACAGGGGTTGGGGAGACCCAGTACTTC. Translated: CASSQTHTGVGETQYF.

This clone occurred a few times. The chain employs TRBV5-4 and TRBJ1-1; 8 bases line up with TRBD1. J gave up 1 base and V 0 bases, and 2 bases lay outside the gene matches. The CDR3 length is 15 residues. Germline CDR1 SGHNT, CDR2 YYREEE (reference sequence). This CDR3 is CASSLEGQGNTEAFF. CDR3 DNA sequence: TGTGCCAGCAGCTTGGAAGGACAGGGGAACACTGAAGCTTTCTTT.

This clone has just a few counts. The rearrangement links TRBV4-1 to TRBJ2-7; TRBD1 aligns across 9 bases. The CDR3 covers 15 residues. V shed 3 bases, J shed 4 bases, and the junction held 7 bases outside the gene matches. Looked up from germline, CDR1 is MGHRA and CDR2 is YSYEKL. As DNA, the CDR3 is TGCGCCAGCAGCCAGATGGACAGGGGAGAGTACGAGCAGTACTTC. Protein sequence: CASSQMDRGEYEQYF.

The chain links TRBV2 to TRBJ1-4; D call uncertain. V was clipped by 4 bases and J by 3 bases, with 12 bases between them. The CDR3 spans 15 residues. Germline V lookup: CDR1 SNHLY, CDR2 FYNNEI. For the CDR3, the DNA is TGTGCCAGCAGTGGGATGGCGAGGTCTAATGAAAAACTGTTTTTT. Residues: CASSGMARSNEKLFF.

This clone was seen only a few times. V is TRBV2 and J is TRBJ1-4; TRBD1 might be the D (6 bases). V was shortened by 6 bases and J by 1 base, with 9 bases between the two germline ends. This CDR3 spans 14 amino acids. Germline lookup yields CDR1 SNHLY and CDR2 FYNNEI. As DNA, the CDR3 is TGTGCCAGCAGAAGGACAGTAACTAATGAAAAACTGTTTTTT. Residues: CASRRTVTNEKLFF.

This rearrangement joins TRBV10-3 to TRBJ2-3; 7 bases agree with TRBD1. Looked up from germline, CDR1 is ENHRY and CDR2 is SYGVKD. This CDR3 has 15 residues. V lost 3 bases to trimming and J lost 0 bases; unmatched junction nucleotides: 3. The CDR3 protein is CAISDDRESTDTQYF. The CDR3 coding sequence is TGTGCCATCAGTGATGACAGGGAAAGCACAGATACGCAGTATTTT.

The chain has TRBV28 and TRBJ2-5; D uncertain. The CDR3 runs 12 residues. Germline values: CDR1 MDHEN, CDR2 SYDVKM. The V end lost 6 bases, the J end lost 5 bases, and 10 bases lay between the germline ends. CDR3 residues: CASRAGSETQYF. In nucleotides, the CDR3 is TGTGCCAGCAGGGCAGGTTCCGAGACCCAGTACTTC.

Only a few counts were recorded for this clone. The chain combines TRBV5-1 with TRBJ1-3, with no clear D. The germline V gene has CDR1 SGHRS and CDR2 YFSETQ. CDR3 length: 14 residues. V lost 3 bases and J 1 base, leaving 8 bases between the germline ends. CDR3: CASSSGQSGNTIYF. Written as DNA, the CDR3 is TGCGCCAGCAGCTCGGGCCAGTCTGGAAACACCATATATTTT.

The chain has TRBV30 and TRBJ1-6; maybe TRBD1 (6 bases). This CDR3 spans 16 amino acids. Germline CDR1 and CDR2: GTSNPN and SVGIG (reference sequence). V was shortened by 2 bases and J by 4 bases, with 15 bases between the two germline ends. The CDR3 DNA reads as TGTGCCTGGAGTTACGGACAGATCGGTTATAATTCACCCCTCCACTTT. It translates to CAWSYGQIGYNSPLHF. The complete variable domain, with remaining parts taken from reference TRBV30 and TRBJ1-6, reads SQTIHQWPATLVQPVGSPLSLECTVEGTSNPNLYWYRQAAGRGLQLLFYSVGIGQISSEVPQNLSASRPQDRQFILSSKKLLLSDSGFYLCAWSYGQIGYNSPLHFGNGTRLTVT.

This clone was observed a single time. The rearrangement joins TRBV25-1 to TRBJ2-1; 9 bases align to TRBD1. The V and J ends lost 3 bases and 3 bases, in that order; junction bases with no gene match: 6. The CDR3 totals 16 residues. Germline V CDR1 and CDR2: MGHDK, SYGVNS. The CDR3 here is CASSDSGTGYYNEQFF. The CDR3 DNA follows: TGTGCCAGCAGTGATTCCGGGACAGGGTACTACAATGAGCAGTTCTTC.

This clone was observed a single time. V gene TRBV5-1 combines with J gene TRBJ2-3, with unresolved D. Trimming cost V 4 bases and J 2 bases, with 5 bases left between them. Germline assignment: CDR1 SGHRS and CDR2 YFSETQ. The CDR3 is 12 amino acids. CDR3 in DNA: TGCGCCAGCAGCGAGTTCACAGATACGCAGTATTTT. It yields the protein CASSEFTDTQYF. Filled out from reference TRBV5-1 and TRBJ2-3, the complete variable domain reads KAGVTQTPRYLIKTRGQQVTLSCSPISGHRSVSWYQQTPGQGLQFLFEYFSETQRNKGNFPGRFSGRQFSNSRSEMNVSTLELGDSALYLCASSEFTDTQYFGPGTRLTVL.

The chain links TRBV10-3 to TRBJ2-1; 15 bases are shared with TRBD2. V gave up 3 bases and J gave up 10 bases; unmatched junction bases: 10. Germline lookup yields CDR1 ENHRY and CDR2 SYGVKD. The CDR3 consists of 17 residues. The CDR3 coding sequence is TGTGCCATCAGTGAACCCGGGACTAGCGGGGGGCCTCGGGAGCAGTTCTTC. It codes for CAISEPGTSGGPREQFF.

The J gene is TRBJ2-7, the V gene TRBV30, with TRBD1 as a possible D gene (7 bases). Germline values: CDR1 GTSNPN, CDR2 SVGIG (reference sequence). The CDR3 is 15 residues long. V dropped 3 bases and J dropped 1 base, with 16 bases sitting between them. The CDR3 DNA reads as TGTGCCTGGAGAAGTGGAGGGGGCGGGTCCTACGAGCAGTACTTC. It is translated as CAWRSGGGGSYEQYF.

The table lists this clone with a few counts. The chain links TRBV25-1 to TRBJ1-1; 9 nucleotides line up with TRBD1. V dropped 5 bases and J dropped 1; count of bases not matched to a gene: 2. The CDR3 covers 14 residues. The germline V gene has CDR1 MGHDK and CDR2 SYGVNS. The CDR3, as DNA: TGTGCCAGCAGTCCGGACAGGGGGAACACTGAAGCTTTCTTT. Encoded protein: CASSPDRGNTEAFF.